The present entry profiles one T cell receptor (beta chain) with its context. Antigen: not known. The sample is drawn from a study of Ad26.COV2.S vaccination and SARS-CoV-2 variants. Study in general: A participant enrolled in the COV1001 Ad26.COV2.S trial arm provided the sample.

Regarding treatment: around 19 received Ad26.COV2.S at low or high dose, single or two shots; about 5 received placebo; per-sample allocation not given. Specimens were obtained on day 63 following the first vaccine or placebo injection. Study conclusions and caveats: Substantial response breadth was reportedly seen for spike-specific CD8+ and CD4+ T cells after vaccination. TCR breadth and depth estimates may have understated total T cell responses.

Profiling relied on immunoSEQ multiplex PCR, and the TCRdb table lists in-frame clones only, not all of them. Of about 350,000 clones detected, 86% appear once; the ten largest clones hold about 10%. Germline CDR1 reads SGHTA; CDR2 reads FQGNSA. V dropped 5 bases and J dropped 5 bases, with 19 bases sitting between them. The CDR3 has 15 amino acids. This sequence joins TRBV7-2 and TRBJ2-7; D remains ambiguous. Specimen: peripheral blood, collected in a trial of Ad26.COV2.S vaccine versus placebo. The clonotype originates from a person between 18 and 59 years old who received the Ad26.COV2.S COVID-19 vaccine or a placebo. The CDR3 spells CASSAAPVGRDEQYF. The CDR3 nucleotides are TGTGCCAGCAGCGCAGCCCCGGTGGGCCGTGACGAGCAGTACTTC.